This TCR beta chain appears in the sequencing data of a study of blood T cell repertoires in COVID-19. The overall study: T cells, B-cell-depleted T cells, or PBMCs supplied cDNA or gDNA.

This CDR3 is 15 amino acids long. CDR1 and CDR2 from the germline V gene are LGHDT and YNNKEL (reference sequence). V was clipped by 3 bases and J by 9 bases; unmatched bases: 6. TCRdb keeps only in-frame clones here, not all; method: immunoSEQ multiplex PCR. Here the sample spans under 300,000 clones, 86% being singletons. Sequencing was done on a sample of peripheral blood. The chain joins TRBV3-1 (or the pseudogene TRBV3-2) to TRBJ2-1; TRBD2 matches 12 bases. The receptor comes from a man younger than 45 who had recovered from COVID-19. DNA of the CDR3: TGTGCCAGCAGCCAGTTGACTAGCGGGGGTAGTGAGCAGTTCTTC. This translates into CASSQLTSGGSEQFF.